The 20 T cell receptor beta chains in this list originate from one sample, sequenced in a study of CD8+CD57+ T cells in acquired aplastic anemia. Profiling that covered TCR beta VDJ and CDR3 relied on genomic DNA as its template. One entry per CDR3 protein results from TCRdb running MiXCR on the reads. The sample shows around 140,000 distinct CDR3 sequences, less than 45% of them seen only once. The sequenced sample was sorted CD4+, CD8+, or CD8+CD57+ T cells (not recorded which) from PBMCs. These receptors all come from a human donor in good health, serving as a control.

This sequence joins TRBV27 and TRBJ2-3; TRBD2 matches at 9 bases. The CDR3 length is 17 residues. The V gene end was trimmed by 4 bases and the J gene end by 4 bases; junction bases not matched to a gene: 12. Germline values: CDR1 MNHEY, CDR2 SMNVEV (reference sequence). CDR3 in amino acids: CASSSPIAGDVADTQYF. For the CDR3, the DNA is TGTGCCAGCAGTTCCCCGATAGCGGGGGATGTGGCAGATACGCAGTATTTT.

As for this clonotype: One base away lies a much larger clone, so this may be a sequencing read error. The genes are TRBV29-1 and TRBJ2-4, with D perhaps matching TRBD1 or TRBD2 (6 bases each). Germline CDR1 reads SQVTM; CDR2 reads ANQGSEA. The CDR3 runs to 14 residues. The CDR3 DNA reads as TGCAGCGTTGGGACAGTACTAGCCAAAAACACTCAGTACTTC. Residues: CSVGTVLAKNTQYF.

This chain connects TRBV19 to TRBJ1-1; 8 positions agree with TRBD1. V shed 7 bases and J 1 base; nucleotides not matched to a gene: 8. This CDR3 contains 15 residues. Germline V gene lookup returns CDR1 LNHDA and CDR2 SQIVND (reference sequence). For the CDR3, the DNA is TGTGCCAGTATTTTCCGCGGACAGGGGAACACTGAAGCTTTCTTT. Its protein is CASIFRGQGNTEAFF.

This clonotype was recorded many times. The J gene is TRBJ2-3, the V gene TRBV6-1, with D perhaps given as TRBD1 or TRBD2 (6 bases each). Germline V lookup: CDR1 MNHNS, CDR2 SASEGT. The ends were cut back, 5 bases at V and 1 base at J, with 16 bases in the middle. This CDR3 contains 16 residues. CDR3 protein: CASSQQTGAGTDTQYF. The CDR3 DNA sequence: TGTGCCAGCAGTCAACAGACGGGGGCCGGCACAGATACGCAGTATTTT.

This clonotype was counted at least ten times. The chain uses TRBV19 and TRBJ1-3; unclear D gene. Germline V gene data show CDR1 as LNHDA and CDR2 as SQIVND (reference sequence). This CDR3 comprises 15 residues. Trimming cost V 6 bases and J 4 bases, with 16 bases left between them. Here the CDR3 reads CASRPPGVGGNTIYF. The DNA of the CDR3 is TGTGCCAGTAGGCCGCCTGGGGTAGGAGGAAACACCATATATTTT.

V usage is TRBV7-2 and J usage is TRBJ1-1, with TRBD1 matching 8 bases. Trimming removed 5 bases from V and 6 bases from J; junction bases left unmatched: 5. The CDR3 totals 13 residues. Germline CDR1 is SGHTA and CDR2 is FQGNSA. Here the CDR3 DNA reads TGTGCCAGCAGCGTCTACAGGGGGGCTGAAGCTTTCTTT. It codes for CASSVYRGAEAFF.

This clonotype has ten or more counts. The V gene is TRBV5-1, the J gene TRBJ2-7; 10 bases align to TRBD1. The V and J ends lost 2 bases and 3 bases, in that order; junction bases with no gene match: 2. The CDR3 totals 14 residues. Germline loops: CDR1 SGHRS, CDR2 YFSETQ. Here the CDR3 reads CASSFGTGDYEQYF. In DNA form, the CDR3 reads TGCGCCAGCAGCTTCGGGACAGGGGACTACGAGCAGTACTTC.

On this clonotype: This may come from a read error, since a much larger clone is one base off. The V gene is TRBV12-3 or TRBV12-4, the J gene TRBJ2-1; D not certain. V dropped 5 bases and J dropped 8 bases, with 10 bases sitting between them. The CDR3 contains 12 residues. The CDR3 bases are TGTGCCAGCAGTACGGGTGGCTATGAGCAGTTCTTC. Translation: CASSTGGYEQFF.

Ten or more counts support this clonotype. CDR3 nucleotides: TGTGCCAGCAGCTTAGCAACTGGGGTGAACACTGAAGCTTTCTTT. Its protein is CASSLATGVNTEAFF. The chain links TRBV7-9 to TRBJ1-1; D is uncertain. The CDR3 runs to 15 residues. The V and J ends lost 0 bases and 0 bases respectively, with 8 bases between them. CDR1 SEHNR and CDR2 FQNEAQ come from the germline V gene (reference sequence).

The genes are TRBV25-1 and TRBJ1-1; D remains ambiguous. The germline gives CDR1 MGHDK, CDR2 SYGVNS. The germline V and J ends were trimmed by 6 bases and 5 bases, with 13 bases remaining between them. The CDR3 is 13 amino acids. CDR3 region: CASSDPGGTEAFF. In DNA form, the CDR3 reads TGTGCCAGCAGCGACCCCGGAGGGACTGAAGCTTTCTTT.

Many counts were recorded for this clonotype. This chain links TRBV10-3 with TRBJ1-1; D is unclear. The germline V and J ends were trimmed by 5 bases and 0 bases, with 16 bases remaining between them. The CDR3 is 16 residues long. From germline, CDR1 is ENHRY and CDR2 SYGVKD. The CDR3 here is CAISKTQTYMNTEAFF. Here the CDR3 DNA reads TGTGCCATCAGTAAAACTCAGACATACATGAACACTGAAGCTTTCTTT.

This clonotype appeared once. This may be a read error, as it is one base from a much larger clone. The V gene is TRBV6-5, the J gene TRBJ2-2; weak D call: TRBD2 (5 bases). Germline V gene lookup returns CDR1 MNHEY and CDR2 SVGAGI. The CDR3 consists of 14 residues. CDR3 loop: CASSFSVSTRELFF. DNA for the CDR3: TGTGCCAGCAGTTTTAGCGTAAGCACCAGGGAGCTGTTTTTT.

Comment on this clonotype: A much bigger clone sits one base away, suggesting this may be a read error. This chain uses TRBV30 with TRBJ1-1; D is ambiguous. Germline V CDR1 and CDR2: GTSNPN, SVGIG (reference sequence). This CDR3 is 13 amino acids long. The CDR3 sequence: CAWIPVGPTEALF. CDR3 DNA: TGTGCCTGGATCCCCGTCGGTCCTACTGAAGCTCTCTTT.

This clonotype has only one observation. The CDR3 bases are TGTGCCACCAGTGACCACGGACAGGGGAGGGACTATGGCTACACCTTC. This codes for CATSDHGQGRDYGYTF. The chain uses TRBV24-1 and TRBJ1-2, with 9 bases aligning to TRBD1. This CDR3 comprises 16 residues. Germline CDR1 reads KGHDR; CDR2 reads SFDVKD. Trimming at V came to 4 bases and at J to 3 bases, leaving 8 bases not matched to a gene.

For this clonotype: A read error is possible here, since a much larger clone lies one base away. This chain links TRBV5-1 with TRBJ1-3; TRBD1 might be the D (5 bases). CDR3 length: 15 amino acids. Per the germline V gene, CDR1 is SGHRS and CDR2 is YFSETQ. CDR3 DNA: TGCGCCGGCAGCCCAGCAGGGATAACTGGAAACACCATATATTTT. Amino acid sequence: CAGSPAGITGNTIYF.

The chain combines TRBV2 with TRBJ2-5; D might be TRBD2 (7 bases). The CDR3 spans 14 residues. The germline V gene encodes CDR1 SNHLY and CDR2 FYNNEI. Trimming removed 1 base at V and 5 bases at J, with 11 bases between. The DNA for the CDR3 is TGTGCCAGCAGTGAAGTGGGGGGGCAGGAGACCCAGTACTTC. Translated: CASSEVGGQETQYF.

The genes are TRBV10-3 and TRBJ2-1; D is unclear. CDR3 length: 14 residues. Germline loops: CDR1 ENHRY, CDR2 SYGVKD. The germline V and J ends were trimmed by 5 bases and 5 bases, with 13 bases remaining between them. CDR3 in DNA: TGTGCCATCAGTCCCACCCCACGAAACAATGAGCAGTTCTTC. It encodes CAISPTPRNNEQFF.

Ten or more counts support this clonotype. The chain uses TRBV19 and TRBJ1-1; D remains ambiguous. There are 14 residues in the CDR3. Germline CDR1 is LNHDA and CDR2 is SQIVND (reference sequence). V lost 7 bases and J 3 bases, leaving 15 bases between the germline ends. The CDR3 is CASKEMGMDTEAFF. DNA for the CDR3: TGTGCCAGTAAGGAAATGGGAATGGACACTGAAGCTTTCTTT.

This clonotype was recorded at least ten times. CDR3 sequence reads: CASSDPNQPQHF. CDR3 in DNA: TGCGCCAGCAGTGATCCTAATCAGCCCCAGCATTTT. The chain has TRBV10-2 and TRBJ1-5; D remains ambiguous. This CDR3 has 12 residues. Germline V CDR1 and CDR2: WSHSY, SAAADI. The V and J ends lost 3 bases and 4 bases respectively, with 4 bases between them.

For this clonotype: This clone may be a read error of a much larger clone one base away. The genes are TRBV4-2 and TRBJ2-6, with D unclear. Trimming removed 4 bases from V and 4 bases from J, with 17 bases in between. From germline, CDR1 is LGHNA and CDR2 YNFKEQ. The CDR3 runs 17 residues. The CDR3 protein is CASSPPSTVAGANVLTF. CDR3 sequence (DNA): TGTGCCAGCAGCCCCCCATCAACAGTCGCGGGGGCCAACGTCCTGACTTTC.